The 11 T cell receptor beta chains presented below share a single source sample, sequenced in a study of control samples from healthy donors and cancer patients (TCRdb year 2020). Library preparation used the immunoSEQ multiplex PCR assay. The immuneACCESS repertoire file appears here via TCRdb, limited to in-frame rearrangements. These files lack a portion of the clones; in checked studies, under half of the deficit traces to unresolved V genes, and the cause of the others is not known. This sample gives 100,000 to 150,000 clones in total; 92% of them show up just once. The ten largest clones represent roughly 1.9% of the sample. The sample consisted of blood. These receptors were taken from a woman in her 50s in good health.

The V gene is TRBV10-1, the J gene TRBJ2-5; TRBD2 agrees at 8 bases. The germline gives CDR1 WNHNN, CDR2 SYGVQD (reference sequence). V dropped 3 bases and J dropped 6; count of bases not matched to a gene: 6. There are 14 residues in the CDR3. The CDR3 sequence is CASSEAGERKTQYF. The CDR3 DNA follows: TGCGCCAGCAGTGAAGCGGGAGAAAGGAAGACCCAGTACTTC.

CDR3 loop: CASSFRGGHNEQFF. The DNA of the CDR3 is TGTGCCAGCAGCTTCAGGGGGGGCCACAATGAGCAGTTCTTC. V is TRBV3-1 (or the pseudogene TRBV3-2) and J is TRBJ2-1; D assignment may be TRBD1 or TRBD2 (7 bases each). This CDR3 contains 14 residues. The V end lost 5 bases, the J end lost 5 bases, and 13 bases lay between the germline ends. Germline CDR1 LGHDT, CDR2 YNNKEL (reference sequence).

This clone has more than one count but fewer than ten. The chain carries TRBV5-4 and TRBJ1-6; D unclear. The CDR3 spans 16 residues. Trimming stripped 3 bases from V and 7 bases from J, with 17 bases between. Germline V gives CDR1 SGHNT, CDR2 YYREEE (reference sequence). The CDR3 nucleotides are TGTGCCAGCAGCTCTGGATCCGATCCTGGGAATTCACCCCTCCACTTT. Amino acid sequence: CASSSGSDPGNSPLHF.

V usage is TRBV7-6 and J usage is TRBJ1-2; 8 positions agree with TRBD1. Trimming cost V 5 bases and J 6 bases; bases outside gene matches: 14. This CDR3 region has 16 residues. Per germline, CDR1 SGHVS and CDR2 FNYEAQ. The CDR3 region has the DNA TGTGCCAGCAGCCCGTCCCGGGGGACAGGCCGTCATGGCTACACCTTC. It encodes CASSPSRGTGRHGYTF.

The chain is built from TRBV15 and TRBJ2-7; D is ambiguous. V was trimmed by 0 bases and J by 0 bases, leaving 9 bases between them. The CDR3 length is 15 residues. Germline CDR1 is LNHNV and CDR2 is YYDKDF (reference sequence). CDR3 bases: TGTGCCACCAGCAGAGATACGAGTTTCTCCTACGAGCAGTACTTC. Protein sequence: CATSRDTSFSYEQYF.

The chain couples TRBV5-8 to TRBJ2-1; 13 bases are a match to TRBD2. Germline CDR1 is SGHTS and CDR2 is YDEGEE. Unmatched junction bases numbered 5, after V lost 2 bases and J lost 9 bases. CDR3 length: 15 amino acids. CDR3 region: CASSFRLAGGGEQFF. The CDR3 DNA follows: TGTGCCAGCAGCTTCAGACTAGCGGGGGGCGGTGAGCAGTTCTTC.

The chain uses TRBV11-2 and TRBJ2-2; either TRBD1 or TRBD2 may fit D (5 bases each). V was cut by 7 bases and J by 4 bases, with 13 bases left in between. The CDR3 totals 14 residues. Per germline, CDR1 SGHAT and CDR2 FQNNGV. In DNA, the CDR3 is TGTGCCAGCACCCAGGGAGTGGCCACCGGGGAGCTGTTTTTT. It is translated as CASTQGVATGELFF.

V is TRBV19 and J is TRBJ1-5, with TRBD1 as a possible D gene (6 bases). The V gene lost 11 bases and the J gene lost 0 bases, with 11 bases spanning the gap. Germline CDR1 LNHDA, CDR2 SQIVND (reference sequence). The CDR3 extends over 13 amino acids. This CDR3 is CAGGDISNQPQHF. The CDR3, as DNA: TGTGCCGGAGGGGACATTAGCAATCAGCCCCAGCATTTT. Filled out from reference TRBV19 and TRBJ1-5, the complete variable domain reads DGGITQSPKYLFRKEGQNVTLSCEQNLNHDAMYWYRQDPGQGLRLIYYSQIVNDFQKGDIAEGYSVSREKKESFPLTVTSAQKNPTAFYLCAGGDISNQPQHFGDGTRLSIL.

This clone has only a few counts. The chain uses TRBV5-1 and TRBJ1-2, with a weak D call TRBD1 (5 bases). V was shortened by 7 bases and J by 5 bases, with 15 bases between the two germline ends. This CDR3 comprises 13 residues. Per germline, CDR1 SGHRS and CDR2 YFSETQ. This CDR3 is CASSEGTSYGYTF. The CDR3 DNA reads as TGCGCCAGCTCCGAAGGGACGTCGTATGGCTACACCTTC.

The chain links TRBV9 to TRBJ2-5, with 9 nucleotides matching TRBD2. Germline trimming cut 0 bases from V and 5 bases from J; bases unmatched to any gene: 14. The CDR3 has 18 amino acids. From germline, CDR1 is SGDLS and CDR2 YYNGEE. CDR3 nucleotide sequence: TGTGCCAGCAGCGTAGGCAGAGGGGTAGCGGGAGTCGAGGAGACCCAGTACTTC. Amino acids: CASSVGRGVAGVEETQYF.

The J gene is TRBJ1-2, the V gene TRBV5-5; 7 bases map to TRBD1. Germline-derived CDR1 and CDR2 are SGHKS and YYEKEE (reference sequence). This CDR3 is 14 amino acids long. The ends lost 3 bases at V and 3 bases at J; junction bases unmatched: 5. The CDR3 here is CASSYLGTDYGYTF. For the CDR3, the DNA is TGTGCCAGCAGCTACCTCGGGACAGACTATGGCTACACCTTC.